The 29 T cell receptor beta chains in this list originate from one sample, sequenced in a study of T cell repertoires in cytomegalovirus infection. A single record per CDR3 protein comes from TCRdb applying MiXCR to the reads. The sample lists about 310,000 distinct CDR3 sequences; around a sixth were seen once. The sequenced sample consisted of PBMCs. The receptors originated from a human donor in good health (CMV status not recorded). Some clones in this sample may be carry-over from other donors' samples.

This clonotype was found a few times. The J gene is TRBJ2-1, the V gene TRBV15, with 10 bases lining up with TRBD2. Trimming took 1 base from V and 9 from J; bases not matched to a gene: 9. Looked up from germline, CDR1 is LNHNV and CDR2 is YYDKDF (reference sequence). This CDR3 region has 16 residues. The CDR3 loop is CATSRASSGGTTEQFF. CDR3 bases: TGTGCCACCAGCAGAGCCTCTAGCGGGGGAACAACTGAGCAGTTCTTC.

V is TRBV20-1 and J is TRBJ2-1; D assignment may be TRBD1 or TRBD2 (5 bases each). The CDR3 totals 16 residues. The V gene's germline CDR1 is DFQATT and CDR2 SNEGSKA (reference sequence). Trimming removed 3 bases from V and 0 bases from J, with 15 bases in between. For the CDR3, the DNA is TGCAGTGCTAGGGGGGTGGGAACTCGCTCCTACAATGAGCAGTTCTTC. This translates into CSARGVGTRSYNEQFF.

The rearrangement links TRBV4-3 to TRBJ2-7, with D tentatively TRBD1 (5 bases). With 0 bases removed from V and 7 bases from J, the gap between germline ends came to 13 bases. Germline V lookup: CDR1 LGHNA, CDR2 YSLEER. This CDR3 region has 14 residues. CDR3 DNA: TGCGCCAGCAGCCAAGATCTGGGCAGGGTTGAGCAGTACTTC. It encodes CASSQDLGRVEQYF.

The V and J genes are TRBV20-1 and TRBJ2-1, with 9 bases identical to TRBD2. Germline-derived CDR1 and CDR2 are DFQATT and SNEGSKA (reference sequence). The trim removed 4 bases at V and 6 bases at J, leaving 10 bases unmatched. The CDR3 consists of 15 residues. CDR3 region: CSANGWRGGPNEQFF. Here the CDR3 DNA reads TGCAGTGCTAATGGCTGGCGGGGGGGCCCCAATGAGCAGTTCTTC.

This clonotype was seen at least ten times. This rearrangement joins TRBV7-2 to TRBJ1-1; D might be TRBD1 (5 bases). CDR1 SGHTA and CDR2 FQGNSA come from the germline V gene. CDR3 length: 13 amino acids. The V gene lost 7 bases and the J gene lost 3 bases, with 12 bases spanning the gap. CDR3 amino acids: CASKTRGDTEAFF. CDR3 sequence (DNA): TGTGCCAGCAAGACCCGGGGGGACACTGAAGCTTTCTTT.

In its sample, this clonotype was seen a few times. The V and J genes are TRBV7-9 and TRBJ2-7; 9 bases align to TRBD1. This CDR3 comprises 15 residues. V shed 5 bases and J 4 bases; nucleotides not matched to a gene: 9. In germline, CDR1 is SEHNR, CDR2 FQNEAQ (reference sequence). This CDR3 is CASSPPTGGWYEQYF. Here the CDR3 DNA reads TGTGCCAGCAGCCCTCCGACAGGGGGGTGGTACGAGCAGTACTTC.

This clonotype was detected a few times. V and J are TRBV6-2 or TRBV6-3 and TRBJ2-7, with TRBD1 matching over 7 bases. J gave up 3 bases and V 3 bases, and 5 bases lay outside the gene matches. The CDR3 totals 14 residues. Germline loops: CDR1 MNHEY, CDR2 SVGEGT. The CDR3 DNA is TGTGCCAGCAGTTATCCACAGGGGATCTACGAGCAGTACTTC. Translated: CASSYPQGIYEQYF.

This chain joins TRBV2 and TRBJ1-5; unclear D gene. Germline V lookup: CDR1 SNHLY, CDR2 FYNNEI. V was pared by 7 bases and J by 5 bases, with 12 bases between. This CDR3 spans 13 amino acids. CDR3 DNA sequence: TGTGCCAGCATGACCTTTGAGGATCAGCCCCAGCATTTT. As protein: CASMTFEDQPQHF.

There are a few counts of this clonotype. V and J are TRBV5-1 and TRBJ2-3, with a possible D match to TRBD2 (7 bases). The CDR3 is 18 residues long. Trimming removed 0 bases from V and 5 bases from J, with 22 bases in between. In germline, CDR1 is SGHRS, CDR2 YFSETQ. The CDR3 DNA sequence: TGCGCCAGCAGCTTGGGACGGACTCCGGGGGGCCGGGGAGATACGCAGTATTTT. This sequence encodes CASSLGRTPGGRGDTQYF.

Only a few counts were recorded for this clonotype. The junction departs from germline at one end; a sequencing error may be responsible. V is TRBV7-3 and J is TRBJ2-2; 11 bases match TRBD1. This CDR3 contains 12 residues. CDR1 and CDR2 (germline): SGHTA, FQGTGA. The CDR3 spells CASSPGQGVLFF. The CDR3 DNA follows: TGTGCCAGCAGCCCGGGACAGGGGGTGCTGTTTTTT.

The J gene is TRBJ1-5, the V gene TRBV20-1, with a possible D match to TRBD1 (5 bases). The CDR3 consists of 14 residues. Trimming took off 5 bases at V and 7 bases at J, with 18 bases between the two ends. The germline gives CDR1 DFQATT, CDR2 SNEGSKA (reference sequence). CDR3 sequence: CSAGRGAPGQPQHF. The CDR3, as DNA: TGCAGTGCTGGGAGGGGTGCCCCGGGGCAGCCCCAGCATTTT.

Many counts were recorded for this clonotype. This chain uses TRBV7-2 with TRBJ1-1; a weak D match, TRBD1 (5 bases). Germline V CDR1 and CDR2: SGHTA, FQGNSA. This CDR3 region has 15 residues. Trimming took 1 base from V and 0 from J, leaving 9 bases between them. The CDR3 nucleotides read TGTGCCAGCAGCTTAGGGGCAGGGATGAACACTGAAGCTTTCTTT. The encoded protein is CASSLGAGMNTEAFF. Variable domain in full (rest from reference TRBV7-2 and TRBJ1-1): GAGVSQSPSNKVTEKGKDVELRCDPISGHTALYWYRQSLGQGLEFLIYFQGNSAPDKSGLPSDRFSAERTGGSVSTLTIQRTQQEDSAVYLCASSLGAGMNTEAFFGQGTRLTVV.

To note about this clonotype: Being one base from a much bigger clone, this may be a read error. This chain connects TRBV7-1 to TRBJ2-1, with D hard to call. TRBV7-1 is an open reading frame whose function is uncertain. The CDR3 runs to 12 residues. The chain's CDR3 is CTSTLYPNEQFF. For the CDR3, the DNA is TGTACCAGCACCCTATACCCAAATGAGCAGTTCTTC.

The genes are TRBV20-1 and TRBJ2-5, with 9 bases matching TRBD1. Trimming took 4 bases from V and 5 from J; bases not matched to a gene: 5. CDR1 and CDR2 from the germline V gene are DFQATT and SNEGSKA (reference sequence). This CDR3 spans 13 amino acids. In DNA, the CDR3 is TGCAGTGCTACGACAGGGGGAGTGGAGACCCAGTACTTC. It encodes CSATTGGVETQYF.

This chain uses TRBV20-1 with TRBJ2-3; D gene uncertain. The CDR3 runs to 15 residues. V was pared by 1 base and J by 1 base, with 12 bases between. Germline lookup yields CDR1 DFQATT and CDR2 SNEGSKA (reference sequence). The CDR3 protein is CSARASGGGTDTQYF. Here the CDR3 DNA reads TGCAGTGCTAGAGCATCGGGTGGAGGCACAGATACGCAGTATTTT.

The chain joins TRBV20-1 to TRBJ1-2; D is unclear. The V gene lost 4 bases and the J gene lost 2 bases, with 11 bases spanning the gap. The CDR3 extends over 13 amino acids. Germline CDR1 DFQATT, CDR2 SNEGSKA (reference sequence). CDR3 nucleotide sequence: TGCAGTGCTACACGAATCGGGAACTATGGCTACACCTTC. This sequence encodes CSATRIGNYGYTF.

The chain is built from TRBV5-4 and TRBJ2-1; tentative D call: TRBD2 (6 bases). V lost 3 bases to trimming and J lost 2 bases, with 21 bases between them. The CDR3 is made up of 18 amino acids. CDR1 and CDR2 (germline): SGHNT, YYREEE (reference sequence). The CDR3 region is CASSSAGGGGPAYNEQFF. For the CDR3, the DNA is TGTGCCAGCAGCTCAGCCGGGGGTGGGGGACCAGCCTACAATGAGCAGTTCTTC.

The DNA of the CDR3 is TGTGCCATCAGTGAGTCATCAAGTTCGGACGATGAAAAACTGTTTTTT. Protein: CAISESSSSDDEKLFF. This chain connects TRBV10-3 to TRBJ1-4; D not resolved. The length of the CDR3 is 16 residues. The germline V and J ends were trimmed by 0 bases and 6 bases, with 14 bases remaining between them. Germline lookup yields CDR1 ENHRY and CDR2 SYGVKD.

This clonotype showed up just a few times. This chain joins TRBV2 and TRBJ2-3, with D possibly called TRBD1 or TRBD2 (5 bases each). Between the trimmed V and J ends, which lost 6 bases and 6 bases, there was a span of 16 bases. Germline V gives CDR1 SNHLY, CDR2 FYNNEI. The CDR3 is 14 amino acids. In nucleotides, the CDR3 is TGTGCCAGCAGAACCAGGGCGGACTGGGATACGCAGTATTTT. As protein: CASRTRADWDTQYF.

This clonotype appeared a few times. The rearrangement uses TRBV4-2 and TRBJ2-5; tentative D call: TRBD1 (6 bases). The CDR3 extends over 15 amino acids. Looked up from germline, CDR1 is LGHNA and CDR2 is YNFKEQ. The ends were cut back, 2 bases at V and 2 bases at J, with 12 bases in the middle. The chain's CDR3 is CASSQRQGTQETQYF. CDR3 nucleotides: TGTGCCAGCAGCCAACGGCAGGGGACGCAAGAGACCCAGTACTTC.

The rearrangement joins TRBV7-2 to TRBJ2-1; possibly TRBD2 for D (6 bases). The germline V gene encodes CDR1 SGHTA and CDR2 FQGNSA. The germline V and J ends were trimmed by 4 bases and 4 bases, with 17 bases remaining between them. The CDR3 spans 16 residues. The CDR3 sequence is CASSYQSGSWYNEQFF. The CDR3 nucleotides are TGTGCCAGCAGCTACCAAAGCGGGTCTTGGTACAATGAGCAGTTCTTC.

In this sample, this clonotype turned up many times. This chain links TRBV7-2 with TRBJ1-2; TRBD1 aligns across 8 bases. Germline lookup yields CDR1 SGHTA and CDR2 FQGNSA. V lost 5 bases and J lost 3; bases outside the gene matches: 11. This CDR3 contains 16 residues. Here the CDR3 reads CASSPRRTGTDYGYTF. The CDR3 DNA sequence: TGTGCCAGCAGCCCTAGGAGGACAGGGACCGACTATGGCTACACCTTC.

At least ten counts were recorded for this clonotype. This CDR3 reads CASSLQGAGDGYTF. The DNA for the CDR3 is TGTGCCAGCAGCTTACAGGGGGCAGGGGATGGCTACACCTTC. The V and J genes are TRBV7-2 and TRBJ1-2; TRBD1 matches at 8 bases. This CDR3 has 14 amino acids. Trimming took 2 bases from V and 6 from J; bases not matched to a gene: 5. The germline gives CDR1 SGHTA, CDR2 FQGNSA.

This clonotype has a count of ten or more. The rearrangement links TRBV7-2 to TRBJ1-4; D is perhaps TRBD1 (5 bases). Germline V gene lookup returns CDR1 SGHTA and CDR2 FQGNSA. The CDR3 totals 15 residues. V dropped 2 bases and J dropped 5 bases, with 12 bases sitting between them. For the CDR3, the DNA is TGTGCCAGCAGCTTATGGGGGGATCCCAATGAAAAACTGTTTTTT. Amino acid sequence: CASSLWGDPNEKLFF.

This clonotype has only a few counts. The J gene is TRBJ2-1, the V gene TRBV5-5; D unresolved. V lost 0 bases, J lost 2 bases, and 9 bases lay in between. This CDR3 is built from 15 residues. Germline V gene lookup returns CDR1 SGHKS and CDR2 YYEKEE (reference sequence). CDR3 coding DNA: TGTGCCAGCAGCTTGGAAGGCTTACCCTACAATGAGCAGTTCTTC. This codes for CASSLEGLPYNEQFF. The whole variable domain, filled in from reference TRBV5-5 and TRBJ2-1, reads DAGVTQSPTHLIKTRGQQVTLRCSPISGHKSVSWYQQVLGQGPQFIFQYYEKEERGRGNFPDRFSARQFPNYSSELNVNALLLGDSALYLCASSLEGLPYNEQFFGPGTRLTVL.

Ten or more counts support this clonotype. The chain carries TRBV6-1 and TRBJ1-1; possibly TRBD1 for D (6 bases). The V end lost 1 base, the J end lost 3 bases, and 12 bases lay between the germline ends. CDR1 and CDR2 from the germline V gene are MNHNS and SASEGT. The CDR3 consists of 15 residues. DNA for the CDR3: TGTGCCAGCAGTGAAGTCGGGACACCTTACACTGAAGCTTTCTTT. As protein: CASSEVGTPYTEAFF.

The chain has TRBV19 and TRBJ2-7; D perhaps matches TRBD2 (5 bases). CDR1 is LNHDA and CDR2 is SQIVND in the germline V gene (reference sequence). V was clipped by 5 bases and J by 3 bases, with 17 bases between them. This CDR3 is 15 amino acids long. In DNA form, the CDR3 reads TGTGCCAGTAGTCGGCCCGGGGTGAGCCTCTACGAGCAGTACTTC. This gives the protein CASSRPGVSLYEQYF.

A few counts support this clonotype. This chain joins TRBV7-9 and TRBJ2-1; 7 positions match TRBD1. Unmatched junction bases numbered 5, after V lost 4 bases and J lost 2 bases. The CDR3 spans 15 residues. Germline CDR1 is SEHNR and CDR2 is FQNEAQ (reference sequence). The CDR3 here is CASSSRDSPYNEQFF. The CDR3 coding sequence is TGTGCCAGCAGCTCTAGGGACAGCCCCTACAATGAGCAGTTCTTC.

This chain uses TRBV11-3 with TRBJ2-2, with 8 bases identical to TRBD1. Losses at the gene ends were 4 bases for V and 0 bases for J; bases not matched to a gene: 13. Germline V lookup: CDR1 SGHNT, CDR2 YENEEA. This CDR3 is 19 amino acids long. DNA of the CDR3: TGTGCCAGCAGCTCAAGCCTACAGGGGGTTGGGACGAACACCGGGGAGCTGTTTTTT. Amino acids: CASSSSLQGVGTNTGELFF.